These 29 T cell receptor beta chains were all obtained from the same sample, sequenced in a study of blood T cell repertoires in COVID-19. Produced via immunoSEQ multiplex PCR; TCRdb's table is partial and in-frame only. The data contain roughly 300,000 clones, more than 75% of them seen just once; the ten biggest clones take up 6.5% to 9.5%. Sequenced sample: peripheral blood. These receptors originate from a woman aged 45-59 years who had recovered from COVID-19.

This sequence joins TRBV6-5 and TRBJ1-1; no reliable D call. Trimming took 8 bases from V and 1 from J, leaving 17 bases between them. CDR3 length: 15 amino acids. Germline CDR1 MNHEY, CDR2 SVGAGI. The CDR3 protein is CASSVNTYPNTEAFF. In DNA form, the CDR3 reads TGTGCCAGCTCAGTGAACACGTACCCGAACACTGAAGCTTTCTTT.

This clone has more than one count but fewer than ten. The CDR3 loop is CASSLGTGEGQPQHF. DNA for the CDR3: TGCGCCAGCAGCTTGGGTACAGGGGAAGGGCAGCCCCAGCATTTT. V gene TRBV5-1 combines with J gene TRBJ1-5; the match to TRBD1 covers 7 bases. The CDR3 consists of 15 residues. Germline CDR1 is SGHRS and CDR2 is YFSETQ. The J segment lost 7 bases and the V segment lost 0 bases, leaving 7 bases of the junction unmatched.

The table lists this clone with a count of one. The rearrangement links TRBV2 to TRBJ1-1, with unresolved D. The CDR3 totals 14 residues. The V end was cut by 6 bases, the J end by 6 bases, with 17 bases between. Germline values: CDR1 SNHLY, CDR2 FYNNEI. CDR3 in amino acids: CASRRRVFEAEAFF. CDR3 DNA sequence: TGTGCCAGCAGAAGACGGGTTTTTGAGGCTGAAGCTTTCTTT.

V and J are TRBV6-6 and TRBJ1-1; D is possibly TRBD1 (5 bases). CDR3 length: 14 residues. The V gene's germline CDR1 is MNHNY and CDR2 SVGAGI (reference sequence). The V end was cut by 10 bases, the J end by 4 bases, with 19 bases between. CDR3 protein: CATRRDLGVTEAFF. The CDR3, as DNA: TGTGCCACGCGGCGGGACCTGGGAGTCACTGAAGCTTTCTTT.

The V call is TRBV6-5, the J call TRBJ1-1, with TRBD1 matching 9 bases. CDR3 length equals 13 residues. Germline assignment: CDR1 MNHEY and CDR2 SVGAGI. Trimming at V came to 6 bases and at J to 8 bases, leaving 7 bases not matched to a gene. CDR3 in amino acids: CASSQEGTGEAFF. The CDR3 DNA reads as TGTGCCAGCAGCCAGGAAGGGACAGGGGAAGCTTTCTTT.

The chain uses TRBV9 and TRBJ2-7, with D unresolved. The ends were cut back, 0 bases at V and 4 bases at J, with 14 bases in the middle. This CDR3 comprises 15 residues. The germline V gene encodes CDR1 SGDLS and CDR2 YYNGEE. The CDR3 coding sequence is TGTGCCAGCAGCGTAGGGGCCCAAGTTGGGTACGAGCAGTACTTC. Its protein is CASSVGAQVGYEQYF.

The chain couples TRBV24-1 to TRBJ2-3; 14 nucleotides line up with TRBD2. From germline, CDR1 is KGHDR and CDR2 SFDVKD. The CDR3 contains 16 residues. V was pared by 4 bases and J by 6 bases, with 5 bases of the junction left unmatched. CDR3 bases: TGTGCCACCAGTGACGCGGGACTAGCGGGAGTGGATACGCAGTATTTT. Translating gives CATSDAGLAGVDTQYF.

This rearrangement joins TRBV6-5 to TRBJ2-2, with 7 positions matching TRBD1. Germline-derived CDR1 and CDR2 are MNHEY and SVGAGI. V shed 6 bases, J shed 6 bases, and the junction held 10 bases outside the gene matches. The CDR3 loop spans 15 amino acids. The CDR3 DNA is TGTGCCAGCAGGAGGGGGCCTTTGGGGGCCGGGGAGCTGTTTTTT. Translating it yields CASRRGPLGAGELFF.

This clone was seen more than once but under ten times. The V call is TRBV5-1, the J call TRBJ2-7; 9 bases map to TRBD1. V gave up 6 bases and J gave up 4 bases; unmatched junction bases: 8. Germline-derived CDR1 and CDR2 are SGHRS and YFSETQ. The length of the CDR3 is 14 residues. The CDR3 here is CASTVGQGFYEQYF. In DNA, the CDR3 is TGCGCCAGCACCGTAGGACAGGGGTTTTACGAGCAGTACTTC.

V usage is TRBV3-1 (or the pseudogene TRBV3-2) and J usage is TRBJ1-5; D unresolved. CDR1 and CDR2 from the germline V gene are LGHDT and YNNKEL (reference sequence). This CDR3 has 15 residues. V was shortened by 10 bases and J by 7 bases, with 23 bases between the two germline ends. Written as DNA, the CDR3 is TGTGCCACGACCACACACCGGGAAAGAGAGCAGCCCCAGCATTTT. As protein: CATTTHREREQPQHF.

At least ten counts were recorded for this clone. The genes are TRBV6-4 and TRBJ2-1; 11 nucleotides match TRBD2. This CDR3 spans 15 amino acids. V lost 4 bases, J lost 5 bases, and 4 bases stayed unmatched. Per germline, CDR1 MRHNA and CDR2 SNTAGT. The CDR3 DNA reads as TGTGCCAGCAGTGTGTCTAGCGGGGGGAACAATGAGCAGTTCTTC. It yields the protein CASSVSSGGNNEQFF.

The V call is TRBV5-1, the J call TRBJ2-5; D is possibly TRBD2 (6 bases). Germline assignment: CDR1 SGHRS and CDR2 YFSETQ. This CDR3 region has 15 residues. The V gene lost 3 bases and the J gene lost 1 base, with 13 bases spanning the gap. As DNA, the CDR3 is TGCGCCAGCAGCTCGGGACGGGGGACCCAAGAGACCCAGTACTTC. It encodes CASSSGRGTQETQYF.

The chain recombines TRBV3-1 (or the pseudogene TRBV3-2) with TRBJ2-1; 7 bases are shared with TRBD2. Germline CDR1 reads LGHDT; CDR2 reads YNNKEL (reference sequence). The J segment lost 2 bases and the V segment lost 0 bases, leaving 4 bases of the junction unmatched. The CDR3 is made up of 16 amino acids. CDR3 region: CASSQDLAVAYNEQFF. The CDR3 coding sequence is TGTGCCAGCAGCCAAGATCTAGCGGTTGCCTACAATGAGCAGTTCTTC.

V is TRBV28 and J is TRBJ2-7; TRBD2 might be the D (6 bases). The CDR3 runs to 14 residues. V shed 6 bases and J shed 7 bases, with 19 bases lying between them. The germline CDR1 and CDR2 sequences are MDHEN and SYDVKM. The DNA of the CDR3 is TGTGCCAGCAGCGTGAACGGGAGTCCTTTGGAGCAGTACTTC. Translated: CASSVNGSPLEQYF.

The V call is TRBV3-1 (or the pseudogene TRBV3-2), the J call TRBJ2-5; possibly TRBD1 for D (5 bases). CDR3 length: 13 amino acids. Germline V gene sequence: CDR1 LGHDT, CDR2 YNNKEL (reference sequence). V lost 4 bases and J lost 0, with 6 bases in between. The chain's CDR3 is CASSRGHQETQYF. CDR3 nucleotides: TGTGCCAGCAGCCGGGGCCACCAAGAGACCCAGTACTTC.

The genes are TRBV5-5 and TRBJ2-7; TRBD2 aligns across 7 bases. The V gene's germline CDR1 is SGHKS and CDR2 YYEKEE (reference sequence). V was clipped by 1 base and J by 7 bases; unmatched bases: 11. This CDR3 is 15 amino acids long. DNA for the CDR3: TGTGCCAGCAGCTTGAATCGGGGGGAGTGGGGAGAGCAGTACTTC. It yields the protein CASSLNRGEWGEQYF.

The chain employs TRBV3-1 (or the pseudogene TRBV3-2) and TRBJ2-7; TRBD2 is a possible D gene (6 bases). Per the germline V gene, CDR1 is LGHDT and CDR2 is YNNKEL (reference sequence). V was cut by 3 bases and J by 2 bases, with 14 bases left in between. The CDR3 contains 15 residues. The CDR3 sequence: CASSHKGLAPYEQYF. In DNA form, the CDR3 reads TGTGCCAGCAGCCACAAGGGACTCGCCCCCTACGAGCAGTACTTC.

The chain links TRBV6-6 to TRBJ1-1, with D possibly being TRBD1 (5 bases). CDR1 MNHNY and CDR2 SVGAGI come from the germline V gene (reference sequence). The CDR3 contains 12 residues. Trimming shortened V by 6 bases and J by 7 bases, and 12 bases separated the two germline ends. DNA for the CDR3: TGTGCCAGCAGAGACGGGGGGGGTGAAGCTTTCTTT. Amino acid sequence: CASRDGGGEAFF.

The chain recombines TRBV5-4 with TRBJ2-2; 7 bases align to TRBD2. The CDR3 length is 15 residues. Germline CDR1 is SGHNT and CDR2 is YYREEE (reference sequence). The junction had 5 bases not matched to a gene; V was cut back by 0 bases and J by 6 bases. The DNA of the CDR3 is TGTGCCAGCAGCTTGGAGGCAGGGAGGGCCGGGGAGCTGTTTTTT. It is translated as CASSLEAGRAGELFF.

The chain couples TRBV6-4 to TRBJ2-3, with a possible D match to TRBD1 (5 bases). Germline assignment: CDR1 MRHNA and CDR2 SNTAGT. This CDR3 region has 14 residues. V lost 2 bases, J lost 5 bases, and 11 bases lay in between. CDR3 bases: TGTGCCAGCAGTGACGGGGCCTCAGGAGATACGCAGTATTTT. This sequence encodes CASSDGASGDTQYF.

The chain has TRBV7-2 and TRBJ2-5; 10 bases line up with TRBD2. The CDR3 runs 14 residues. V trimming: 6 bases; J trimming: 1 base; junction bases outside the gene matches: 2. Germline-derived CDR1 and CDR2 are SGHTA and FQGNSA. The CDR3 DNA reads as TGTGCCAGCAGTACTAGCGGGACCCAAGAGACCCAGTACTTC. Amino acids: CASSTSGTQETQYF. Drawing the rest from reference TRBV7-2 and TRBJ2-5, the complete variable domain is GAGVSQSPSNKVTEKGKDVELRCDPISGHTALYWYRQSLGQGLEFLIYFQGNSAPDKSGLPSDRFSAERTGGSVSTLTIQRTQQEDSAVYLCASSTSGTQETQYFGPGTRLLVL.

J is TRBJ1-4 and V is TRBV28; maybe TRBD1 (5 bases). Trimming cost V 10 bases and J 8 bases, with 17 bases left between them. The CDR3 sequence is 13 residues long. Germline values: CDR1 MDHEN, CDR2 SYDVKM. The CDR3 DNA is TGTGCCACCTCGCGGAGGGCAGGGGAAAAACTGTTTTTT. Protein sequence: CATSRRAGEKLFF.

V gene TRBV6-2 or TRBV6-3 combines with J gene TRBJ1-1; D is unresolved. V shed 6 bases and J shed 7 bases, with 12 bases lying between them. This CDR3 contains 12 residues. Looked up from germline, CDR1 is MNHEY and CDR2 is SVGEGT. This chain's CDR3 is CASSRGKGEAFF. The CDR3 DNA sequence: TGTGCCAGCAGCCGCGGGAAGGGTGAAGCTTTCTTT.

This chain uses TRBV18 with TRBJ2-1; 8 nucleotides align to TRBD1. Unmatched junction bases numbered 2, after V lost 1 base and J lost 6 bases. CDR1 KGHSH and CDR2 LQKENI come from the germline V gene. The CDR3 loop spans 14 amino acids. In nucleotides, the CDR3 is TGTGCCAGCTCACCACAGACAGGGGCCAATGAGCAGTTCTTC. Protein product: CASSPQTGANEQFF.

This clone was counted only a few times. The chain couples TRBV21-1 to TRBJ2-7; the D call of TRBD1 is as the table states it, not checked on the DNA. TRBV21-1 is reported as a pseudogene. This CDR3 is 15 amino acids long. The CDR3 bases are TGTGCCAGCAGCAAAAGTTGTAGGGGCCGGGACGAGCAGTACTTC. As protein: CASSKSCRGRDEQYF.

The chain recombines TRBV5-4 with TRBJ2-3, with D possibly TRBD1 on 5 matching bases. CDR1 SGHNT and CDR2 YYREEE come from the germline V gene (reference sequence). CDR3 length: 14 residues. V was cut by 4 bases and J by 2 bases, with 11 bases left in between. CDR3 residues: CASSQDTFTDTQYF. CDR3 in DNA: TGTGCCAGCAGCCAGGACACCTTCACAGATACGCAGTATTTT.

The genes are TRBV28 and TRBJ1-6; D call uncertain. The V and J ends lost 3 bases and 7 bases respectively, with 10 bases between them. The CDR3 length is 14 residues. Germline loops: CDR1 MDHEN, CDR2 SYDVKM. CDR3 residues: CASSLVRVNSPLHF. CDR3 bases: TGTGCCAGCAGTTTGGTGAGGGTAAATTCACCCCTCCACTTT. The entire variable domain, with the rest obtained from reference TRBV28 and TRBJ1-6, is as follows: DVKVTQSSRYLVKRTGEKVFLECVQDMDHENMFWYRQDPGLGLRLIYFSYDVKMKEKGDIPEGYSVSREKKERFSLILESASTNQTSMYLCASSLVRVNSPLHFGNGTRLTVT.

The chain combines TRBV27 with TRBJ2-7; tentatively, D is TRBD2 (5 bases). The CDR3 totals 18 residues. V was clipped by 3 bases and J by 1 base, with 22 bases between them. Germline lookup yields CDR1 MNHEY and CDR2 SMNVEV (reference sequence). CDR3 in amino acids: CASSFPFRASGTSYEQYF. CDR3 nucleotides: TGTGCCAGCAGTTTTCCCTTTAGGGCGAGCGGAACTTCCTACGAGCAGTACTTC.

This sequence joins TRBV2 and TRBJ2-1; 8 positions match TRBD1. The CDR3 runs 13 residues. After removal of 6 bases from V and 7 bases from J, the junction contained 5 bases not matched to a gene. Per the germline V gene, CDR1 is SNHLY and CDR2 is FYNNEI. CDR3 in amino acids: CASSTDRGNEQFF. The CDR3 DNA sequence: TGTGCCAGCAGCACTGACAGGGGTAATGAGCAGTTCTTC.